Here is one T cell receptor (beta chain) with its context. Per the original methods: Reference gene primer amplification in the assay estimated nucleated cell counts. Sequenced by immunoSEQ multiplex PCR; TCRdb stores in-frame clones only, minus some. V, J and clone size reflect that table, while D and trimming were determined from the DNA. The sample consists of around 31,000 clones, 80% to 90% of them appearing once. The sample belongs to a study of blood T cell repertoires in COVID-19. The wider study: PBMCs, B-cell-depleted T cells, or T cells were the source of the cDNA or gDNA that made up the material.

This CDR3 contains 11 residues. In germline, CDR1 is SQVTM, CDR2 ANQGSEA. With 2 bases removed from V and 6 bases from J, the gap between germline ends came to 7 bases. The source material was peripheral blood. This chain links TRBV29-1 with TRBJ1-1, with D possibly TRBD1 on 5 matching bases. This TCR was sampled from a man in his sixties with acute or convalescent COVID-19. CDR3 nucleotides: TGCAGCGTTGAACAGGGCGCTGAAGCTTTCTTT. It translates to CSVEQGAEAFF.